Below, 4 T cell receptor beta chains from the same sample are listed, as sequenced in a study of tumor and adjacent non-tumor tissue in lung cancer. The template was RNA from unsorted bulk tissue. Distant lung tissue was collected more than 3 cm away from the tumor edge. TCRbeta libraries were built with three rounds of nested PCR, modified from ARM-PCR. Each CDR3 protein is one row after TCRdb ran MiXCR on the multiplex PCR reads. This table holds 60,000 to 65,000 distinct CDR3 sequences, roughly two thirds found once. The source material was distant non-tumor lung tissue. Receptors originate from a man in his 70s with non-small cell lung cancer.

CDR3 DNA sequence: TGTGCCACCGGGGGGGCCAACACCGGGGAGCTGTTTTTT. As protein: CATGGANTGELFF. V gene TRBV24-1 combines with J gene TRBJ2-2, with D possibly TRBD2 on 7 matching bases. The CDR3 is made up of 13 amino acids. Looked up from germline, CDR1 is KGHDR and CDR2 is SFDVKD. V lost 9 bases and J 2 bases, leaving 9 bases between the germline ends.

A word on this clonotype: Compared with germline, one end of the junction differs, possibly owing to a read error. V is TRBV11-2 and J is TRBJ2-3; D remains ambiguous. CDR3 length: 14 residues. Germline values: CDR1 SGHAT, CDR2 FQNNGV. In nucleotides, the CDR3 is TGTACCAGCAGCTTAGATTATGGTGGGGATACGCAGTATTTC. It specifies CTSSLDYGGDTQYF.

As for this clonotype: Relative to the germline gene, one junction end is altered; a read error may explain this. The chain joins TRBV28 to TRBJ2-1; D is ambiguous. The CDR3 is made up of 14 amino acids. Germline V gene lookup returns CDR1 MDHEN and CDR2 SYDVKM. The CDR3 protein is CASRYTVTYNEEFF. The DNA for the CDR3 is TGTGCCAGTAGATACACGGTAACTTACAATGAGGAGTTCTTC.

This clonotype was seen repeatedly, ten times or more. V and J are TRBV5-4 and TRBJ2-5, with 9 bases identical to TRBD1. Germline loops: CDR1 SGHNT, CDR2 YYREEE (reference sequence). This CDR3 has 15 amino acids. The trim removed 2 bases at V and 2 bases at J, leaving 4 bases unmatched. The CDR3 loop reads CASSLLGQGQETQYF. DNA for the CDR3: TGTGCCAGCAGCTTACTGGGACAGGGACAAGAGACCCAGTACTTC.